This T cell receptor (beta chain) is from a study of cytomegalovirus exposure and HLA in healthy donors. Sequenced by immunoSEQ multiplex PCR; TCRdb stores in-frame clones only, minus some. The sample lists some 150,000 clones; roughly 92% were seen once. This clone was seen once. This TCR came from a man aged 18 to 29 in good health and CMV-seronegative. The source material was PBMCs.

The CDR3 DNA reads TGTGCCAGCAGCGTAGAGGACCCCCGTGGAGGGTACGAGCAGTACGTC. It encodes CASSVEDPRGGYEQYV. This rearrangement joins TRBV9 to TRBJ2-7; tentatively, D is TRBD2 (6 bases). CDR3 size: 16 residues. Trimming cost V 0 bases and J 4 bases, with 17 bases left between them. Germline CDR1 and CDR2: SGDLS and YYNGEE.